This T cell receptor beta chain was sequenced during a study of PD-1 blockade in mismatch repair-deficient tumors. The method was immunoSEQ multiplex PCR; TCRdb's version includes in-frame clones alone and lacks a portion of them. The sample lists about 68,000 clones, 60% to 80% occurring once. Mismatch repair deficiency was confirmed in all patients, by PCR or immunohistochemistry. TCRs were sequenced from a few patients responding to pembrolizumab. Germline V gene sequence: CDR1 SGHAT, CDR2 FQNNGV. The trim removed 3 bases at V and 4 bases at J, leaving 6 bases unmatched. CDR3 length: 15 amino acids. In its sample, this clone was seen once. Its cognate antigen is unknown. General study results and limits: Tumor-resident clones, often absent from pretreatment blood, expanded after pembrolizumab and then contracted.

V gene TRBV11-2 combines with J gene TRBJ1-1, with 9 bases matching TRBD1. The receptor's source is an adult with mismatch repair-deficient cancer. The source material was peripheral blood, sampled 2 weeks after starting pembrolizumab. The CDR3 spells CASSFRDRVGTEAFF. Here the CDR3 DNA reads TGTGCCAGCAGCTTCCGGGACAGGGTCGGCACTGAAGCTTTCTTT.